The rows below give T cell receptor beta chains drawn from one sample of a study of T cell responses to AZD1222 COVID-19 vaccine. Method: immunoSEQ multiplex PCR; TCRdb's copy keeps in-frame clones and lacks some. The profile shows 150,000 to 160,000 clones, approximately 91% of them singletons. Sequences were derived from peripheral blood, sampled after recovery from COVID-19. These receptors all come from an adult who had recovered from COVID-19. CDR3s include the opening cysteine and the closing phenylalanine or tryptophan. A D gene is named only where the DNA matches it firmly. Clone size is shown for a subset of rows, as once, few, many or a class of expanded clone.

len	j_gene	v_gene	d_gene	abundance	CDR3aa	CDR3nt
13	TRBJ2-7	TRBV3-1/TRBV3-2	NA	NA	CASSQLTGYEQYF	TGTGCCAGCAGCCAATTGACAGGCTACGAGCAGTACTTC
16	TRBJ2-7	TRBV6-1	NA	once	CASSELTGQPSYEQYF	TGTGCCAGCAGTGAACTAACTGGACAGCCCTCCTACGAGCAGTACTTC
14	TRBJ1-5	TRBV6-5	TRBD1	NA	CASFGQGTNQPQHF	TGTGCCAGCTTCGGACAGGGTACGAATCAGCCCCAGCATTTT
15	TRBJ2-6	TRBV28	NA	NA	CASSLIGVGANVLTF	TGTGCCAGCAGTTTAATAGGGGTCGGGGCCAACGTCCTGACTTTC
16	TRBJ1-2	TRBV9	TRBD1	NA	CASTPAGVAGGYGYTF	TGTGCCAGCACCCCAGCCGGGGTGGCAGGGGGCTATGGCTACACCTTC
15	TRBJ1-4	TRBV5-1	NA	NA	CASSPGGATNEKLFF	TGCGCCAGCAGCCCGGGGGGAGCAACTAATGAAAAACTGTTTTTT
16	TRBJ2-7	TRBV19	TRBD1	NA	CASTAGTGSWTYEQYF	TGTGCCAGTACCGCCGGGACAGGGAGTTGGACCTACGAGCAGTACTTC
14	TRBJ2-5	TRBV5-1	NA	NA	CASSLGSGQETQYF	TGCGCCAGCAGCTTGGGGAGCGGCCAAGAGACCCAGTACTTC
13	TRBJ1-1	TRBV10-1	NA	NA	CASSDWGQGEAFF	TGCGCCAGCAGTGATTGGGGTCAGGGTGAAGCTTTCTTT
13	TRBJ1-2	TRBV6-5	NA	NA	CASSYGQPYGYTF	TGTGCCAGCAGTTACGGTCAGCCCTATGGCTACACCTTC
17	TRBJ2-7	TRBV9	TRBD1	NA	CASSPRGTGGNSYEQYF	TGTGCCAGCAGCCCTCGCGGGACAGGGGGTAACTCCTACGAGCAGTACTTC
17	TRBJ1-1	TRBV6-2/TRBV6-3	TRBD1	NA	CASSLTGTGLLNTEAFF	TGTGCCAGCAGTTTAACCGGGACAGGCTTATTGAACACTGAAGCTTTCTTT
13	TRBJ1-1	TRBV2	NA	NA	CASSEVGAEGTFF	TGTGCCAGCAGTGAAGTCGGAGCTGAAGGGACCTTCTTT
16	TRBJ1-1	TRBV9	TRBD1	once	CASSTRGAGGVTEAFF	TGTGCCAGCAGCACGAGGGGGGCAGGGGGAGTAACTGAAGCTTTCTTT
14	TRBJ2-2	TRBV6-5	NA	NA	CATSPETHTGELFF	TGTGCCACCTCCCCGGAGACTCACACCGGGGAGCTGTTTTTT
14	TRBJ1-5	TRBV13	NA	NA	CASSWGTVNQPQHF	TGTGCCAGCAGTTGGGGGACCGTCAATCAGCCCCAGCATTTT
14	TRBJ2-7	TRBV9	TRBD2	NA	CASSGTSGNYEQYF	TGTGCCAGCAGCGGGACTAGCGGGAATTACGAGCAGTACTTC
15	TRBJ2-1	TRBV2	TRBD2	NA	CASSAPSGRGNEQFF	TGTGCCAGCAGTGCCCCTAGCGGGAGAGGTAATGAGCAGTTCTTC
13	TRBJ2-7	TRBV12-3/TRBV12-4	NA	NA	CASSRDVNYEQYF	TGTGCCAGCAGCCGGGACGTCAACTACGAGCAGTACTTC
13	TRBJ2-7	TRBV2	TRBD1	NA	CATTRDRAYEQYF	TGTGCCACCACCCGGGACAGGGCCTACGAGCAGTACTTC
11	TRBJ1-1	TRBV12-3/TRBV12-4	NA	NA	CASSLRDDSFF	TGTGCCAGCAGTTTGCGGGACGACTCTTTCTTT
14	TRBJ1-3	TRBV27	NA	NA	CASSSGTTGNTIYF	TGTGCCAGCAGTTCCGGGACAACTGGAAACACCATATATTTT
15	TRBJ1-1	TRBV5-4	TRBD1	NA	CASRPGTGDGTEAFF	TGTGCCAGCAGGCCCGGGACAGGGGACGGGACTGAAGCTTTCTTT
13	TRBJ1-2	TRBV14	NA	NA	CASSQGGGYGYTF	TGTGCCAGCAGCCAAGGAGGGGGATATGGCTACACCTTC
15	TRBJ2-2	TRBV7-2	NA	NA	CASSLFMGSTGELFF	TGTGCCAGCAGCTTATTTATGGGGTCCACCGGGGAGCTGTTTTTT
14	TRBJ2-3	TRBV7-2	NA	NA	CASSLVAGTDTQYF	TGTGCCAGCAGCTTAGTGGCAGGCACAGATACGCAGTATTTT